The following is a T cell receptor beta chain sequence with its context. Its cognate antigen is unknown. Losses at the gene ends were 5 bases for V and 1 base for J; bases not matched to a gene: 5. Germline V gives CDR1 KGHDR, CDR2 SFDVKD. The CDR3 is made up of 15 amino acids. This sample was taken from a study of vaccination effects on CD4 cells after COVID-19. Repertoires were generated with immunoSEQ multiplex PCR, while TCRdb's copy carries only in-frame clones and drops some. Of around 66,000 clones listed, approximately 75% are singletons. Expansion of antigen-specific CD4+ T cells with viral peptide pools was carried out by the ViraFEST assay before sequencing. The culture ran for roughly 10 days before CD4+ T cells were isolated. According to the study, vaccine recipients showed no prior SARS-CoV-2 infection and negative nucleocapsid antibodies. Culturing of 1.5 million to 2.5 million PBMC per well took place with roughly 9.4 IU/ml IL-2 and 9.5 to 10 ug/ml peptides.

The chain carries TRBV24-1 and TRBJ1-1; 8 bases map to TRBD1. This sequence was found in a human donor who received a COVID-19 vaccine. The input for sequencing was CD4+ T cells from PBMCs cultured with HCoV-OC43 spike peptides, taken before COVID-19 vaccination. Subset here: HCoV-OC43 spike overlapping peptide pool stimulation. CDR3 loop: CATSGAGTGNTEAFF. CDR3 nucleotide sequence: TGTGCCACCAGTGGCGCCGGGACAGGGAACACTGAAGCTTTCTTT.